The sequence of this TCR beta chain was determined in a study of cytomegalovirus exposure and HLA in healthy donors (dated by TCRdb to the late 2010s). Some background on the complete study: A later analysis indicated that the 90 to 150 validation repertoires were generated on the platform also employed for the 650 to 850 repertoires of the first cohort. The study aimed to test whether cataloging public T cell receptors could reveal signatures of past pathogen exposure. High-throughput TCR immunosequencing, statistical association of individual TCRs with disease status, and machine learning were combined to predict cytomegalovirus infection status. In addition to the first cohort of several hundred subjects, a separate validation cohort of approximately 110 different subjects was used.

On this clone itself: What this receptor recognizes is not known. The record has no base qualities; no much larger clone is one base away.

Libraries were built with the immunoSEQ multiplex PCR assay. On the authors' methods: A statistical classification framework was built to diagnose cytomegalovirus status from the catalog of TCR beta chain sequences. The clones in this table, taken by TCRdb from immuneACCESS, are in-frame only. Not every clone is retained; where verified, under half of the shortfall comes from an unresolved V gene, and the cause of the rest is unknown. Clonal size and the V and J genes are those of that table, whereas D and trimming came from the DNA. This sample is represented by 150,000 to 200,000 clones; just under 85% of them were singletons. Under 2.5% of the sample is held by the ten biggest clonotypes. The donors belonged to the validation cohort of roughly 120 subjects, which was separate from the roughly 700-subject first cohort. Cut back by 2 bases and 11 bases, the V and J ends lie 9 bases apart. From the germline V gene (reference sequence), CDR1 is SEHNR and CDR2 is FQNEAQ. The CDR3 contains 11 residues, cysteine and phenylalanine counted. Only the CDR3 part of the read is kept: 33 bases, read in frame from the first base.

Results the study describes overall, beyond this receptor: In the study, some 160 TCR beta chains were listed as associated with cytomegalovirus. It was suggested by the authors that the approach could potentially be generalized to other disease states and immunological phenotypes. A later analysis had no HLA typing for the validation cohort, so co-occurrence there was scored across all 110 or so repertoires. In a later analysis, TCRs clustered in the first cohort were found to also tend to co-occur in the 120 validation repertoires, with 85% to 95% of cluster scores above 0. Most TCR sequences were observed very rarely across donors, whereas some public TCRs were present in many individuals. Three of the identified cytomegalovirus-associated TCR beta chains were confirmed in vitro to be specific for cytomegalovirus antigens. The classifier was reported to diagnose cytomegalovirus status with high specificity and sensitivity in both the original cohort and the validation cohort.

The chain links TRBV7-9 with TRBJ1-1; no D gene is confidently identified. Sample: PBMCs. The clonotype was recovered from a man in his thirties or forties in good health and CMV-seropositive. The CDR3 in this case is CASSLIPRAFF. In nucleotides, the sequence is TGTGCCAGCAGCTTAATACCGCGGGCTTTCTTT.